Shown below are 10 T cell receptor beta chains from a single sample sequenced in a study of blood T cells in healthy people across ages. Then a second PCR, running about 6 to 12 cycles, was carried out with a sample-barcoded 5' primer and a J-beta primer mix. TCRdb recomputed calls from the 5' RACE reads with MiXCR, one row per CDR3 protein. The sample records over a million distinct CDR3 sequences, approximately 60% being singletons. The material sequenced was blood. These receptors were collected from a man aged 18 to 35 in good health.

The count of this clonotype is one. The V gene is TRBV29-1, the J gene TRBJ2-2, with D possibly called TRBD1 or TRBD2 (5 bases each). This CDR3 is 12 amino acids long. Germline V CDR1 and CDR2: SQVTM, ANQGSEA. Trimming pared 6 bases from V and 6 bases from J, leaving 11 bases between. CDR3 coding DNA: TGCAGCGTGTGGGGGAAATCCGGGGAGCTGTTTTTT. As protein: CSVWGKSGELFF.

V is TRBV20-1 and J is TRBJ2-7; D perhaps matches TRBD2 (6 bases). This CDR3 contains 12 residues. Germline CDR1 reads DFQATT; CDR2 reads SNEGSKA (reference sequence). Trimming took 7 bases from V and 6 from J, leaving 16 bases between them. DNA for the CDR3: TGCAGTGTGGCAGGTGTGGGGGGCGAGCAGTACTTC. It is translated as CSVAGVGGEQYF.

The chain couples TRBV7-6 to TRBJ2-3, with D hard to call. CDR1 SGHVS and CDR2 FNYEAQ come from the germline V gene. CDR3 length: 14 amino acids. The V end lost 5 bases, the J end lost 2 bases, and 11 bases lay between the germline ends. The CDR3 DNA is TGTGCCAGCAGCGCCGATCTGATCACAGATACGCAGTATTTT. Its translation: CASSADLITDTQYF.

This clonotype has only a few counts. CDR3 DNA sequence: TGTGCCGGAAAAAGGGGGCCTAATGAAAAACTGTTTTTT. It specifies CAGKRGPNEKLFF. This chain links TRBV2 with TRBJ1-4; 7 bases line up with TRBD1. The CDR3 totals 13 residues. J lost 3 bases, V lost 11 bases, and 6 bases had no gene match. Germline-derived CDR1 and CDR2 are SNHLY and FYNNEI.

The CDR3 loop reads CMLLRGGPPDTQYF. The CDR3 DNA is TGCATGCTCTTGCGGGGGGGCCCCCCAGATACGCAGTATTTT. The chain links TRBV20-1 to TRBJ2-3; TRBD2 matches at 9 bases. The CDR3 totals 14 residues. Per germline, CDR1 DFQATT and CDR2 SNEGSKA (reference sequence).

This chain connects TRBV21-1 to TRBJ1-2. TRBV21-1 has pseudogene status. The CDR3 runs 10 residues. CDR3 in amino acids: CASRQGGYTF. CDR3 in DNA: TGTGCCAGCCGACAAGGAGGCTACACCTTC.

The table lists this clonotype with a few counts. The CDR3 spells CASTLRGITDTQYF. CDR3 nucleotides: TGTGCCAGCACCCTAAGGGGGATCACAGATACGCAGTATTTT. The chain links TRBV7-9 to TRBJ2-3; maybe TRBD1 (6 bases). V dropped 7 bases and J dropped 2 bases, with 13 bases sitting between them. Germline values: CDR1 SEHNR, CDR2 FQNEAQ (reference sequence). There are 14 residues in the CDR3.

This clonotype has only a few counts. The gene calls are TRBV6-5 and TRBJ2-7, with TRBD1 as a possible D gene (6 bases). Germline values: CDR1 MNHEY, CDR2 SVGAGI. This CDR3 has 11 amino acids. The ends were cut back, 5 bases at V and 11 bases at J, with 13 bases in the middle. CDR3 in amino acids: CASSNGQNKYF. The CDR3 DNA sequence: TGTGCCAGCAGTAACGGACAGAATAAGTACTTC.

V gene TRBV25-1 combines with J gene TRBJ2-1, with 7 bases matching TRBD2. There are 16 residues in the CDR3. The V gene end was trimmed by 0 bases and the J gene end by 5 bases; junction bases not matched to a gene: 7. Germline assignment: CDR1 MGHDK and CDR2 SYGVNS. The CDR3 spells CASSEYISGPHNEQFF. The CDR3 nucleotides read TGTGCCAGCAGTGAATATATTAGCGGGCCCCACAATGAGCAGTTCTTC.

The V call is TRBV10-3, the J call TRBJ2-3, with 10 bases identical to TRBD1. This CDR3 comprises 17 residues. The V segment lost 3 bases and the J segment 2 bases; nucleotides outside the gene matches: 8. Germline V lookup: CDR1 ENHRY, CDR2 SYGVKD. CDR3 sequence: CAISDQGQGTNTDTQYF. CDR3 sequence (DNA): TGTGCCATCAGTGACCAGGGACAGGGGACTAACACAGATACGCAGTATTTT.